These 7 T cell receptor beta chains were sequenced from one sample in a study of beta chain features in type 1 diabetes. Expressed TCRB transcripts got sequenced, as all isolated RNA was reverse transcribed. Some clones are missing from TCRdb's copy, which holds only in-frame ones; the method was immunoSEQ multiplex PCR. The sample holds 900,000 or so clones; roughly a sixth are singletons and the top ten take 0.023%. Specimen: naive CD4+ T cells from blood. The receptors derive from a woman aged 18-29 years in good health.

V and J are TRBV2 and TRBJ2-6; weak D call: TRBD1 (5 bases). Trimming removed 6 bases at V and 0 bases at J, with 12 bases between. Germline CDR1 is SNHLY and CDR2 is FYNNEI. The CDR3 consists of 16 residues. The CDR3 region is CASREQESSGANVLTF. In nucleotides, the CDR3 is TGTGCCAGCAGGGAACAGGAGAGCTCTGGGGCCAACGTCCTGACTTTC.

This clone was observed a few times. The junction departs from germline at one end; a sequencing error may be responsible. This chain connects TRBV7-9 to TRBJ1-3; the match to TRBD1 covers 7 bases. Per the germline V gene, CDR1 is SEHNR and CDR2 is FQNEAQ (reference sequence). The CDR3 length is 12 residues. The CDR3 DNA reads as TGTGCCAGCAGCTTTCGCTCCACAGGGGAGGCATTT. It yields the protein CASSFRSTGEAF.

This clone was detected only a few times. The genes are TRBV6-1 and TRBJ2-5; 10 bases agree with TRBD1. Germline V CDR1 and CDR2: MNHNS, SASEGT. The trim removed 6 bases at V and 5 bases at J, leaving 6 bases unmatched. There are 14 residues in the CDR3. CDR3 DNA sequence: TGTGCCAGCAGCCGACAGGGGGCACGGGAGACCCAGTACTTC. It encodes CASSRQGARETQYF.

This chain links TRBV6-5 with TRBJ2-1; TRBD2 aligns across 10 bases. Germline V gives CDR1 MNHEY, CDR2 SVGAGI. With 3 bases clipped from V and 6 bases from J, the junction kept 5 bases outside the gene matches. The CDR3 sequence is 15 residues long. As DNA, the CDR3 is TGTGCCAGCAGTTATAGCGGGAGGTGGGGCAATGAGCAGTTCTTC. Residues: CASSYSGRWGNEQFF.

The rearrangement links TRBV6-1 to TRBJ2-7, with 7 bases lining up with TRBD2. Germline V gene data show CDR1 as MNHNS and CDR2 as SASEGT. Trimming cost V 0 bases and J 4 bases; bases outside gene matches: 3. This CDR3 contains 14 residues. CDR3 loop: CASSEALGGYEQYF. The CDR3 DNA is TGTGCCAGCAGTGAAGCGTTGGGGGGGTACGAGCAGTACTTC.

This clone was recorded a few times. The rearrangement links TRBV10-3 to TRBJ2-3; the D is unclear. Germline assignment: CDR1 ENHRY and CDR2 SYGVKD. Trimming shortened V by 6 bases and J by 0 bases, and 7 bases separated the two germline ends. The CDR3 runs 13 residues. CDR3 in amino acids: CAIRESSTDTQYF. Written as DNA, the CDR3 is TGTGCCATCAGGGAATCTAGCACAGATACGCAGTATTTT.

V gene TRBV9 combines with J gene TRBJ1-4; D gene unclear. Trimming removed 4 bases at V and 6 bases at J, with 16 bases between. This CDR3 spans 15 amino acids. CDR1 SGDLS and CDR2 YYNGEE come from the germline V gene. The CDR3 DNA follows: TGTGCCAGCAGCTCTCGTGCAGCGTGGGATGAAAAACTGTTTTTT. Its translation is CASSSRAAWDEKLFF. Variable domain in full (rest from reference TRBV9 and TRBJ1-4): DSGVTQTPKHLITATGQRVTLRCSPRSGDLSVYWYQQSLDQGLQFLIQYYNGEERAKGNILERFSAQQFPDLHSELNLSSLELGDSALYFCASSSRAAWDEKLFFGSGTQLSVL.